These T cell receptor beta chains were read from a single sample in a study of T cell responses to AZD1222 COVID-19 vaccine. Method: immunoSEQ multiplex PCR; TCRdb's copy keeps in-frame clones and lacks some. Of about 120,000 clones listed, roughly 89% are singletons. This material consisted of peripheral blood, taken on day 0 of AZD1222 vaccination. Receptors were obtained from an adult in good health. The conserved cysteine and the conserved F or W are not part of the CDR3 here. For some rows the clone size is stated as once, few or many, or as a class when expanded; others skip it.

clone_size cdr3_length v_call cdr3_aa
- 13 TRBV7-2 ASSSQGSHNEKLF
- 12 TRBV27 ASSLVWGSYEQY
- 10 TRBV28 ASGAGGTEAF
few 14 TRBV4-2 ASSPSTSGGYNEQF
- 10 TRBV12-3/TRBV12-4 ASGLGRSPLH
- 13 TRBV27 ASSLSGLAGYEQY
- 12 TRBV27 ASSNRGFGQPQH
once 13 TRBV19 ASSIGDRPWYEQY
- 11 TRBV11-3 ASSPAPQGTQY
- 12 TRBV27 ASSLTGTFSEAF
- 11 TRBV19 ASRQTDNSPLH
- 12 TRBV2 ARRDRRGNYGYT
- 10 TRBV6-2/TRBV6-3 ASSYSSTGEN
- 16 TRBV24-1 ATSDLKGTGGSTGEQY
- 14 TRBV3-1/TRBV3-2 ASSQVGQGGNYGYT
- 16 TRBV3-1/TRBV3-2 ASSRSLIGTTTGNTIY
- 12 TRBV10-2 ASSESVNTGELF
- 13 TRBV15 ATREEGEAKNIQY
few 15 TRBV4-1 ASSQDSPVGYNSPLH
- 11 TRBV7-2 ASSTTQRDIQY
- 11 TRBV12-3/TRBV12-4 ASSWDRAYGYT
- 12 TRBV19 ASSIKLEWHEQY
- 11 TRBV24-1 AIAGGLRETQY
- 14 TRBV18 ASSPIGTADNYGYT
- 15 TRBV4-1 ASSQLPSGRATDTQY
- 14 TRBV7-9 ASSPIDRVGTDTQY
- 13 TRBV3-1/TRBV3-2 ASNPTAGGDTEAF
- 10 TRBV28 ASTLGRSPLH
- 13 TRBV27 ASSIRTGINEKLF
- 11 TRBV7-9 ASSRNGENIQY
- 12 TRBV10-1 ASSDGRLNTEAF
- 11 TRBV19 ASSIGVSTGYT
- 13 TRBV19 ASSRSEQGGEKLF
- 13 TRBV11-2 ASSLVVWGTDTQY
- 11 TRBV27 ASSFQGQQPQH
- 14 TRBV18 ASSPMTADSGNTIY
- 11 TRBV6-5 ASVGFGNQPQH
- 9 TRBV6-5 ASRMNTEAF
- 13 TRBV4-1 ASSPVAGSTDTQY
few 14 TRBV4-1 ASSHSSGLTNEKLF